These T cell receptor beta chains were read from a single sample in a study of T cell responses to AZD1222 COVID-19 vaccine. The data were produced by immunoSEQ multiplex PCR, yet TCRdb's version contains in-frame clones alone and is incomplete. The data show some 100,000 clones, with around nine tenths seen just once and roughly an eighth held by the top ten. Sample: peripheral blood, taken on day 0 of AZD1222 vaccination. The origin of the receptors is an adult in good health. Both conserved end residues are part of each CDR3. D genes are given only for firm matches. The size entry is marked missing in some rows and otherwise reads once, few, many or a size class.

TRBV18	NA	NA	TRBJ1-2	15	CASSPGKGMNYGYTF	TGTGCCAGCTCACCAGGGAAGGGGATGAACTATGGCTACACCTTC
TRBV6-5	NA	once	TRBJ2-4	15	CASSILRGSGNIQYF	TGTGCCAGCAGTATCTTAAGAGGCTCGGGAAACATTCAGTACTTC
TRBV6-2/TRBV6-3	NA	once	TRBJ1-5	16	CASSPAPGVNNQPQHF	TGTGCCAGCAGCCCAGCGCCAGGGGTCAACAATCAGCCCCAGCATTTT
TRBV3-1/TRBV3-2	NA	NA	TRBJ2-5	16	CASSPNPQGVRETQYF	TGTGCCAGCAGCCCAAATCCACAAGGGGTGAGGGAGACCCAGTACTTC
TRBV7-2	NA	few	TRBJ2-2	15	CASSSDGFRTGELFF	TGTGCCAGCAGCTCAGACGGGTTTCGAACCGGGGAGCTGTTTTTT
TRBV21-1	NA	few	TRBJ1-1	14	CASSPPGTVAEAFF	TGTGCCAGCAGCCCCCCTGGGACAGTAGCTGAAGCTTTCTTT
TRBV29-1	NA	NA	TRBJ2-7	12	CSVGLAEYEQYF	TGCAGCGTTGGGCTAGCTGAATACGAGCAGTACTTC
TRBV18	NA	once	TRBJ1-1	14	CASSPSRVGTEAFF	TGTGCCAGCTCACCGTCCCGGGTCGGCACTGAAGCTTTCTTT
TRBV6-2/TRBV6-3	NA	few	TRBJ1-5	16	CASSYLEGLGGQPQHF	TGTGCCAGCAGTTACCTGGAAGGCCTGGGGGGCCAGCCCCAGCATTTT
TRBV28	NA	NA	TRBJ1-2	11	CASSPGYGYTF	TGTGCCAGCAGCCCAGGGTATGGCTACACCTTC
TRBV5-4	TRBD2	NA	TRBJ2-4	16	CASSSSGSGAKNIQYF	TGTGCCAGCAGCTCTAGCGGGAGTGGCGCCAAAAACATTCAGTACTTC
TRBV5-1	TRBD1	NA	TRBJ1-3	16	CASSLADRTSGNTIYF	TGCGCCAGCAGCTTAGCGGACAGGACCTCTGGAAACACCATATATTTT
TRBV5-1	TRBD1	NA	TRBJ2-2	13	CASSLGQGGELFF	TGCGCCAGCAGCCTTGGACAGGGCGGGGAGCTGTTTTTT
TRBV29-1	TRBD1	NA	TRBJ1-1	12	CSAYRGNTEAFF	TGCAGCGCTTACAGGGGAAACACTGAAGCTTTCTTT
TRBV3-1/TRBV3-2	TRBD2	NA	TRBJ2-3	18	CASSLNQLAGYSTDTQYF	TGTGCCAGCAGCCTCAACCAACTAGCGGGATATTCCACAGATACGCAGTATTTT
TRBV5-1	NA	NA	TRBJ2-7	14	CASSLAIGSYEQYF	TGCGCCAGCAGCTTGGCCATAGGGTCATACGAGCAGTACTTC
TRBV18	TRBD1	NA	TRBJ1-3	15	CASSPRDRSGNTIYF	TGTGCCAGCTCACCACGGGACAGATCTGGAAACACCATATATTTT
TRBV6-2/TRBV6-3	TRBD2	once	TRBJ2-3	18	CASSRDPTSGRRADTQYF	TGTGCCAGCAGCCGCGACCCCACTAGCGGGAGGCGAGCAGATACGCAGTATTTT
TRBV10-3	TRBD1	few	TRBJ1-1	15	CATIDPRQGWAEAFF	TGTGCCACAATCGACCCAAGACAGGGCTGGGCTGAAGCTTTCTTT
TRBV19	NA	NA	TRBJ1-2	12	CASSLGNYGYTF	TGTGCCAGTAGCCTGGGCAACTATGGCTACACCTTC
TRBV7-3	TRBD1	NA	TRBJ2-2	15	CASSQQGADTGELFF	TGTGCCAGCAGCCAACAGGGGGCCGACACCGGGGAGCTGTTTTTT
TRBV6-4	NA	NA	TRBJ2-3	18	CASKGGLIPDYRTDTQYF	TGTGCCAGCAAGGGGGGGCTGATTCCGGACTACCGCACAGATACGCAGTATTTT
TRBV2	NA	NA	TRBJ1-1	15	CASRSYRVGGTEAFF	TGTGCCAGCAGGTCTTACAGGGTCGGGGGCACTGAAGCTTTCTTT
TRBV5-1	TRBD2	once	TRBJ2-1	15	CASSPLLAGDGEQFF	TGCGCCAGCAGCCCCCTACTAGCGGGAGATGGGGAGCAGTTCTTC
TRBV7-9	NA	NA	TRBJ1-2	15	CASSLLGTANYGYTF	TGTGCCAGCAGCTTACTTGGAACGGCTAACTATGGCTACACCTTC